This entry features one TCR beta chain sequence. The sample is drawn from a study of early T cells in non-severe SARS-CoV-2 infection. Study-level background: Sequenced material consisted of bulk RNA (from unsorted whole blood), and chains were unpaired.

V was trimmed by 6 bases and J by 0 bases, leaving 20 bases between them. The CDR3 totals 16 residues. The germline V gene has CDR1 SQVTM and CDR2 ANQGSEA. Each single cDNA molecule received a unique molecular identifier. Via MiXCR, TCRdb re-called the 5' RACE reads, giving one row per CDR3 protein. The sample shows 55,000 to 80,000 distinct CDR3 sequences, approximately 10% of them seen only once. The chain joins TRBV29-1 to TRBJ1-2; no clear D. Sequencing used whole blood. This sequence originates from an adult who was a healthcare worker with PCR-confirmed SARS-CoV-2 infection or an uninfected control (not recorded which). CDR3 residues: CSVLAGGSGANYGYTF. In nucleotides, the CDR3 is TGCAGCGTACTTGCGGGAGGGTCGGGAGCTAACTATGGCTACACCTTC.